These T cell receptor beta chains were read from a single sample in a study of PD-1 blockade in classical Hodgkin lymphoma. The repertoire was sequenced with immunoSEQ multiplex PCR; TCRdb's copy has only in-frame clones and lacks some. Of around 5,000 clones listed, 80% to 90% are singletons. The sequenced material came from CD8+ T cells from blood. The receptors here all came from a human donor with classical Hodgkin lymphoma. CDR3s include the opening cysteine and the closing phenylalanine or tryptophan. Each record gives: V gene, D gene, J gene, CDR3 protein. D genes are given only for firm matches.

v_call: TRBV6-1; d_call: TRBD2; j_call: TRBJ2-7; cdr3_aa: CASPTSGGREQYF
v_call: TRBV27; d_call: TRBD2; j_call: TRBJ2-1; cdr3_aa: CASSMLAGGGNNEQFF
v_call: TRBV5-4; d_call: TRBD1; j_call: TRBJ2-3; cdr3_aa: CASSQGTGDTDTQYF
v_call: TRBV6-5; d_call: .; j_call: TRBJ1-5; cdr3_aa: CASSYSRVSSNQPQHF
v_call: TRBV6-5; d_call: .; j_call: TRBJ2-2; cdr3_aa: CASSYSAYGELFF
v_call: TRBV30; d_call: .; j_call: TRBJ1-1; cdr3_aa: CAWTIPLMNTEAFF
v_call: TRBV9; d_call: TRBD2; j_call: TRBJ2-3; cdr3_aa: CASSELAGGGTDTQYF
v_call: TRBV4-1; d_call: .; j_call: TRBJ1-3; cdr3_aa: CASSQVVSGQISSGNTIYF
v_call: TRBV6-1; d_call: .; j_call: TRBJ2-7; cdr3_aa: CASRSGFAYAYEQYF
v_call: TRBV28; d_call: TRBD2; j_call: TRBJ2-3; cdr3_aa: CASSPSGRAEDTQYF
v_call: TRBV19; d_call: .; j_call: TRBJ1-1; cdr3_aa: CASSILGLTNTEAFF
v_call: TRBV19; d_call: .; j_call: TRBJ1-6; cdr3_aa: CASSMSRSSYNSPLHF
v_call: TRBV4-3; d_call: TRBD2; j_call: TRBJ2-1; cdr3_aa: CASSPGVAGARDEQFF
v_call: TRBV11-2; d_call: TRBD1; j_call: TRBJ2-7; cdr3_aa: CASSPPEGQGAPYEQYF
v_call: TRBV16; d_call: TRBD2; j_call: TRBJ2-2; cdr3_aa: CASSPGSSGRLLNGELFF
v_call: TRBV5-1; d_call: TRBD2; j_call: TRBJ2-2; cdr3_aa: CASSLALAGDGELFF
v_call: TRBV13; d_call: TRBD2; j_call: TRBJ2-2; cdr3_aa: CASSFLSGNNGELFF
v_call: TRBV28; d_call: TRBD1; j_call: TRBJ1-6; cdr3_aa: CASSPRQGIGSYNSPLHF
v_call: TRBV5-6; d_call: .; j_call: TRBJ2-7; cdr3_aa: CASSSIYEQYF
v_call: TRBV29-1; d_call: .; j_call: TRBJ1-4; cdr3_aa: CSAARGRGEKLFF
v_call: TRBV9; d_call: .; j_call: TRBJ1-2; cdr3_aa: CASSGPGMEGHTF
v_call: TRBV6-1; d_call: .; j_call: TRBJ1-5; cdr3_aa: CASSWSSNQPQHF